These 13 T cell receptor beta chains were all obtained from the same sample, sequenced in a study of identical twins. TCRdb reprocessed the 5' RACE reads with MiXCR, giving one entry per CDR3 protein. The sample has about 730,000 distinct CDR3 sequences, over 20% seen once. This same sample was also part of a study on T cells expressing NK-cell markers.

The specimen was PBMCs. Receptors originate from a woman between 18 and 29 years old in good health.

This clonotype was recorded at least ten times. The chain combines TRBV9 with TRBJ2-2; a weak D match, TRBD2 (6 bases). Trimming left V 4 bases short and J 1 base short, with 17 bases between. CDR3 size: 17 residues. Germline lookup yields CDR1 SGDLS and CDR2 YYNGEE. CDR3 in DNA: TGTGCCAGCAGCATCCGAAGGTCCGGGAGGAACACCGGGGAGCTGTTTTTT. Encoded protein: CASSIRRSGRNTGELFF.

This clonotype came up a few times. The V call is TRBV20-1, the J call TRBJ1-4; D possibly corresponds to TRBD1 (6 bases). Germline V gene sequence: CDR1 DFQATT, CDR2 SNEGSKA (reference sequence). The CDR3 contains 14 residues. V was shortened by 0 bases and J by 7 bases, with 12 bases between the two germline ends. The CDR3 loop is CSAREGRGSEKLFF. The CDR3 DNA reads TGCAGTGCTAGAGAAGGCAGGGGAAGTGAAAAACTGTTTTTT.

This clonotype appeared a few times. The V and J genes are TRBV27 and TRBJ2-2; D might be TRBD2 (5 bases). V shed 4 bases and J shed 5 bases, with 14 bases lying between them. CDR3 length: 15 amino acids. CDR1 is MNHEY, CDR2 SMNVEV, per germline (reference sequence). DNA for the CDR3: TGTGCCAGCAGTTGGGTGGGAGTTCTAACCGGGGAGCTGTTTTTT. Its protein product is CASSWVGVLTGELFF.

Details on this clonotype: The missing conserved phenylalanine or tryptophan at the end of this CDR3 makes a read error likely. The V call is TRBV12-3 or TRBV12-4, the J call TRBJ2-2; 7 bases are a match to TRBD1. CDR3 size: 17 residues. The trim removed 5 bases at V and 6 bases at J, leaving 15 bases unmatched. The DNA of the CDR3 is TGTGCCAGCAGTCGAGACCGGGACAGTTTTAATTCCGGGGAGCTGTTTTTA. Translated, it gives CASSRDRDSFNSGELFL.

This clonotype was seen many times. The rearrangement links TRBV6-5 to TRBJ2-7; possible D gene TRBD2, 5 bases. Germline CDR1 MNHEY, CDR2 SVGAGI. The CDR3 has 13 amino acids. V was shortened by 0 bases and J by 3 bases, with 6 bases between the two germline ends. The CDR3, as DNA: TGTGCCAGCAGTTACTCCGGGGTCTACGAGCAGTACTTC. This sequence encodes CASSYSGVYEQYF.

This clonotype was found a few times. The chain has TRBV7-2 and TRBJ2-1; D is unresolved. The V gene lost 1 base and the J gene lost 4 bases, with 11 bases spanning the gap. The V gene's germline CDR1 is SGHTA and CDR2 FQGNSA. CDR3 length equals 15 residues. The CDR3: CASSLGSPTYNEQFF. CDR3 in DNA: TGTGCCAGCAGCTTAGGTAGCCCGACATACAATGAGCAGTTCTTC.

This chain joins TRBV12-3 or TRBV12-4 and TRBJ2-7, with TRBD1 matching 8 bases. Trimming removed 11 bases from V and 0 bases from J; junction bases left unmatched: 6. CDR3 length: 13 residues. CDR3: CASIGTGSYEQYF. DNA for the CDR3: TGTGCCTCCATAGGGACAGGCTCCTACGAGCAGTACTTC.

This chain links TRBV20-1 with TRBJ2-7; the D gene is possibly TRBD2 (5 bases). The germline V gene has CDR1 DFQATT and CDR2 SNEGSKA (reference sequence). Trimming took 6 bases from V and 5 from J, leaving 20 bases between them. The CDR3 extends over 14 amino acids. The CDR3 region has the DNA TGCAGTGCGATCGCCGGCTGGGAGACGCACGAGCAGTACTTC. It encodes CSAIAGWETHEQYF.

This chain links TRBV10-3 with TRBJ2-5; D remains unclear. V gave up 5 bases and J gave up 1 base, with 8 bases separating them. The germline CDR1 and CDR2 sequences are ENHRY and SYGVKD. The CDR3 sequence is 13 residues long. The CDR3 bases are TGTGCCATCAGTTCAACTGGCCAAGAGACCCAGTACTTC. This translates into CAISSTGQETQYF.

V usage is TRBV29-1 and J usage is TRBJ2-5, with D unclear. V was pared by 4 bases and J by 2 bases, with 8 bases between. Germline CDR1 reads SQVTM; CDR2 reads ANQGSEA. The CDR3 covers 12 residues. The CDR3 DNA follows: TGCAGCGTTGTAGAACCGCAAGAGACCCAGTACTTC. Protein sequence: CSVVEPQETQYF.

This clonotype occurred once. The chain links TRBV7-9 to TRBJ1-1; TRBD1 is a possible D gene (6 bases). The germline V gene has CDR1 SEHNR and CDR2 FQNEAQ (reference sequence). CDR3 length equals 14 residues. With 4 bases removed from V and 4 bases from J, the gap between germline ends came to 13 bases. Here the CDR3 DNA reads TGTGCCAGCAGCTATACAGGGTCGGCCACTGAAGCTTTCTTT. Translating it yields CASSYTGSATEAFF.

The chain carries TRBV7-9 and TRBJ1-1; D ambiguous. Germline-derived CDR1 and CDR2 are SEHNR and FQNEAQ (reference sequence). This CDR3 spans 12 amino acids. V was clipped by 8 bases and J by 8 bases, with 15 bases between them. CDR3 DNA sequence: TGTGCCAGCGCCGACCGGGTCAAAGAAGCTTTCTTT. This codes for CASADRVKEAFF.

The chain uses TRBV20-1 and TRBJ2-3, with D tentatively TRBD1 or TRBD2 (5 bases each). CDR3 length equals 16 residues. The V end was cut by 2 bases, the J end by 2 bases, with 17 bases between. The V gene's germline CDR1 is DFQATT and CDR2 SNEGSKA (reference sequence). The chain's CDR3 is CSARSPGTVHTDTQYF. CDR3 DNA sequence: TGCAGTGCTAGATCTCCGGGGACGGTACACACAGATACGCAGTATTTT.